The present T cell receptor (beta chain) was sequenced within a study of blood T cell repertoires in COVID-19. Study-wide context: Specimens from acute and convalescent COVID-19 originated in the United States, Italy and Spain. T cells, B-cell-depleted T cells, or PBMCs supplied cDNA or gDNA.

Germline trimming cut 6 bases from V and 7 bases from J; bases unmatched to any gene: 4. This CDR3 is built from 13 residues. Only one count was recorded for this clone. Under the authors' procedure: Cell counts per sample came from amplifying reference gene primers. TCRdb's copy holds only in-frame clones and misses some; the assay was immunoSEQ multiplex PCR. That table is the source of V, J and clone size, and D and trimming were worked out from the DNA. The sample consists of just over 150,000 clones, approximately 86% of them appearing once. Seattle patient enrollment occurred during active infection, with longitudinal follow-up thereafter.

The chain has TRBV12-3 or TRBV12-4 and TRBJ2-2; 8 nucleotides match TRBD2. The source is a woman between 40 and 55 years old with COVID-19, enrolled during active disease. The sample taken for sequencing was peripheral blood. The CDR3 is CASSSTSVGELFF. The CDR3 DNA reads as TGTGCCAGCAGCTCGACTAGCGTCGGGGAGCTGTTTTTT.